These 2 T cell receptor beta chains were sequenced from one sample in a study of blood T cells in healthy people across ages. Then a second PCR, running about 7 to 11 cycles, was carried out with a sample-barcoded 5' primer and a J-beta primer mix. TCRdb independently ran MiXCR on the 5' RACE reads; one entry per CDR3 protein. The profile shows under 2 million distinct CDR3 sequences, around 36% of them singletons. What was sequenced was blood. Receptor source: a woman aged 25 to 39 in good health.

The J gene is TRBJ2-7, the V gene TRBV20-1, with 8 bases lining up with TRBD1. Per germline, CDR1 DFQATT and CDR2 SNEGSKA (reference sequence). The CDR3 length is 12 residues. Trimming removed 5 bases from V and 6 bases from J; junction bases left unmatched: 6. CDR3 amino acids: CSARSGGIEQYF. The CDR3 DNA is TGCAGTGCTCGTTCAGGGGGCATCGAGCAGTACTTC.

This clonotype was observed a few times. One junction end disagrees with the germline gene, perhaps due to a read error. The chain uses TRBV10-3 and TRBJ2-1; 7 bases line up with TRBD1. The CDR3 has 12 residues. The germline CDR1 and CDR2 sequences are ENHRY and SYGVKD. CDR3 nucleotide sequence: TGTGCCACCAGACAGGGAGTGAACGAGCAGGTCTTC. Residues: CATRQGVNEQVF.